These 26 T cell receptor beta chains came from one sample sequenced in a study of identifying expanded T cells in peripheral blood. TCRdb's copy holds only in-frame clones and misses some; the assay was immunoSEQ multiplex PCR. The sample yields 70,000 or so clones, roughly 88% seen once. Sequenced: blood. The receptors shown here come from a person between 18 and 69 years old in good health.

This chain joins TRBV28 and TRBJ2-5, with D tentatively TRBD2 (6 bases). Trimming took 4 bases from V and 2 from J, leaving 14 bases between them. The CDR3 runs to 15 residues. The germline V gene encodes CDR1 MDHEN and CDR2 SYDVKM. CDR3 loop: CASSSGVGTQETQYF. The CDR3 DNA reads as TGTGCCAGCAGTTCTGGGGTTGGGACTCAAGAGACCCAGTACTTC.

The chain recombines TRBV9 with TRBJ1-3; weak D call: TRBD1 (6 bases). V lost 0 bases to trimming and J lost 0 bases, with 7 bases between them. There are 15 residues in the CDR3. Germline values: CDR1 SGDLS, CDR2 YYNGEE. This CDR3 is CASSVDRASGNTIYF. The CDR3, as DNA: TGTGCCAGCAGCGTAGACAGGGCCTCTGGAAACACCATATATTTT.

The chain recombines TRBV6-1 with TRBJ1-4; D perhaps matches TRBD1 (5 bases). The CDR3 is made up of 13 amino acids. Trimming cost V 5 bases and J 8 bases, with 12 bases left between them. CDR1 is MNHNS and CDR2 is SASEGT in the germline V gene. In DNA form, the CDR3 reads TGTGCCAGCAGTCAAACAGGACCCGAAAAACTGTTTTTT. This sequence encodes CASSQTGPEKLFF.

The chain is built from TRBV5-3 and TRBJ1-1; D call uncertain. TRBV5-3 counts as an open reading frame of uncertain function. This CDR3 is 19 amino acids long. V was shortened by 0 bases and J by 4 bases, with 25 bases between the two germline ends. The CDR3 nucleotides are TGTGCCAGAAGCTTGGCCGGTCCCGAACGGCTGGATGAGGGCACTGAAGCTTTCTTT. This gives the protein CARSLAGPERLDEGTEAFF.

The chain has TRBV5-4 and TRBJ2-1; 10 nucleotides align to TRBD2. Losses at the gene ends were 2 bases for V and 9 bases for J; bases not matched to a gene: 8. CDR3 length: 15 amino acids. Per the germline V gene, CDR1 is SGHNT and CDR2 is YYREEE (reference sequence). CDR3 nucleotides: TGTGCCAGCAGCTTTTCGAGTAGCGGGGGGACTGAGCAGTTCTTC. Translation: CASSFSSSGGTEQFF.

V and J are TRBV9 and TRBJ2-3; the D is unclear. The CDR3 spans 15 residues. V shed 3 bases and J shed 0 bases, with 11 bases lying between them. Germline V gives CDR1 SGDLS, CDR2 YYNGEE. The DNA of the CDR3 is TGTGCCAGCAGCGACGACACGACTAGCACAGATACGCAGTATTTT. Translation gives CASSDDTTSTDTQYF.

The chain joins TRBV9 to TRBJ2-7; D is uncertain. Trimming removed 0 bases at V and 0 bases at J, with 10 bases between. The length of the CDR3 is 15 residues. Germline V gene lookup returns CDR1 SGDLS and CDR2 YYNGEE. CDR3 in DNA: TGTGCCAGCAGCGTAGGGCAGTGGGGCTCCTACGAGCAGTACTTC. Protein: CASSVGQWGSYEQYF. Full variable domain (rest looked up from reference TRBV9 and TRBJ2-7): DSGVTQTPKHLITATGQRVTLRCSPRSGDLSVYWYQQSLDQGLQFLIQYYNGEERAKGNILERFSAQQFPDLHSELNLSSLELGDSALYFCASSVGQWGSYEQYFGPGTRLTVT.

The chain combines TRBV7-2 with TRBJ2-1, with a tentative D call TRBD1 (6 bases). Germline V gene data show CDR1 as SGHTA and CDR2 as FQGNSA. The V and J ends lost 2 bases and 6 bases respectively, with 11 bases between them. The CDR3 is made up of 14 amino acids. The CDR3 sequence is CASSLNLQGNEQFF. The DNA for the CDR3 is TGTGCCAGCAGCTTAAACCTACAGGGCAATGAGCAGTTCTTC.

The chain combines TRBV18 with TRBJ1-2; D is ambiguous. This CDR3 has 17 residues. Deletions cut 5 bases from V and 0 bases from J, with 19 bases between. CDR1 and CDR2 from the germline V gene are KGHSH and LQKENI. The CDR3 sequence: CASSSRSDDGANYGYTF. The CDR3 DNA follows: TGTGCCAGCTCATCACGCTCAGACGACGGAGCTAACTATGGCTACACCTTC.

In this sample, this clone turned up once. The chain joins TRBV5-4 to TRBJ1-1; D perhaps matches TRBD1 (6 bases). V was trimmed by 2 bases and J by 2 bases, leaving 13 bases between them. The CDR3 covers 15 residues. The germline gives CDR1 SGHNT, CDR2 YYREEE (reference sequence). The CDR3 is CASSFGTSRNTEAFF. Written as DNA, the CDR3 is TGTGCCAGCAGCTTCGGGACAAGCCGCAACACTGAAGCTTTCTTT.

The J gene is TRBJ2-1, the V gene TRBV20-1, with a possible D match to TRBD2 (5 bases). Deletions cut 6 bases from V and 7 bases from J, with 7 bases between. CDR3 length: 10 residues. Germline V CDR1 and CDR2: DFQATT, SNEGSKA (reference sequence). The CDR3 DNA reads TGCAGTGCCCCGGGGAATGAGCAGTTCTTC. This translates into CSAPGNEQFF.

The chain recombines TRBV7-8 with TRBJ2-5; 14 bases align to TRBD2. This CDR3 contains 16 residues. Unmatched junction bases numbered 5, after V lost 5 bases and J lost 3 bases. Germline V gene sequence: CDR1 SGHVS, CDR2 FQNEAQ. CDR3 sequence reads: CASSKGTSGGEETQYF. CDR3 bases: TGTGCCAGCAGCAAGGGGACTAGCGGGGGAGAAGAGACCCAGTACTTC.

The chain employs TRBV7-7 and TRBJ2-5; D may be TRBD2 (7 bases). Between the trimmed V and J ends, which lost 3 bases and 3 bases, there was a span of 17 bases. Germline V gene data show CDR1 as SSHAT and CDR2 as FNYEAQ (reference sequence). The CDR3 has 16 amino acids. The CDR3 spells CASSFRDTRGEETQYF. For the CDR3, the DNA is TGTGCCAGCAGCTTCCGGGACACCCGGGGGGAAGAGACCCAGTACTTC.

This chain uses TRBV5-4 with TRBJ1-2; D perhaps matches TRBD1 (5 bases). The CDR3 covers 14 residues. CDR1 and CDR2 from the germline V gene are SGHNT and YYREEE (reference sequence). The ends were cut back, 2 bases at V and 5 bases at J, with 13 bases in the middle. CDR3 DNA: TGTGCCAGCAGCTTACAACAGGAGTCTTATGGCTACACCTTC. It yields the protein CASSLQQESYGYTF.

The sample holds one count of this clone. The chain uses TRBV2 and TRBJ2-1; D perhaps matches TRBD2 (6 bases). The CDR3 runs 16 residues. V lost 3 bases and J lost 5, with 17 bases in between. Germline values: CDR1 SNHLY, CDR2 FYNNEI. The CDR3 is CASSDGSGYKNNEQFF. CDR3 nucleotides: TGTGCCAGCAGTGACGGTAGCGGATATAAGAACAATGAGCAGTTCTTC.

This sequence joins TRBV2 and TRBJ1-3, with D possibly matching TRBD1 (6 bases). CDR3 length equals 15 residues. V was shortened by 5 bases and J by 2 bases, with 13 bases between the two germline ends. The germline V gene has CDR1 SNHLY and CDR2 FYNNEI. CDR3 bases: TGTGCCAGCAGTTTTACCGGGACAACTGGAAACACCATATATTTT. It encodes CASSFTGTTGNTIYF.

The V gene is TRBV7-2, the J gene TRBJ2-7, with TRBD2 matching 11 bases. CDR3 length: 16 residues. Germline V lookup: CDR1 SGHTA, CDR2 FQGNSA. V shed 5 bases, J shed 1 base, and the junction held 7 bases outside the gene matches. The CDR3, as DNA: TGTGCCAGCAGCCTGACTAGCGGGACCCTATCCTACGAGCAGTACTTC. Its translation: CASSLTSGTLSYEQYF.

The rearrangement links TRBV6-1 to TRBJ1-5; the D is unclear. V was clipped by 2 bases and J by 0 bases, with 14 bases between them. The CDR3 length is 17 residues. Germline CDR1 is MNHNS and CDR2 is SASEGT. CDR3 region: CASSERIVAISNQPQHF. DNA for the CDR3: TGTGCCAGCAGTGAAAGAATCGTGGCTATTAGCAATCAGCCCCAGCATTTT.

The genes are TRBV29-1 and TRBJ2-7, with 11 bases identical to TRBD2. CDR3 length equals 13 residues. Germline V gene lookup returns CDR1 SQVTM and CDR2 ANQGSEA. J was trimmed by 9 bases and V by 6 bases; bases with no gene match: 10. CDR3 sequence reads: CSVLTSGSKAQYF. The CDR3 region has the DNA TGCAGCGTGCTAACTAGCGGGAGTAAAGCGCAGTACTTC.

This chain joins TRBV27 and TRBJ2-7, with D possibly being TRBD2 (5 bases). The germline V and J ends were trimmed by 11 bases and 6 bases, with 17 bases remaining between them. The germline CDR1 and CDR2 sequences are MNHEY and SMNVEV (reference sequence). The CDR3 has 12 amino acids. CDR3 in amino acids: CALRGYHREQYF. In DNA form, the CDR3 reads TGTGCCCTTCGGGGTTATCATCGCGAGCAGTACTTC.

The chain couples TRBV11-2 to TRBJ2-7; 7 nucleotides line up with TRBD2. The CDR3 runs to 15 residues. CDR1 SGHAT and CDR2 FQNNGV come from the germline V gene. J lost 2 bases, V lost 1 base, and 5 bases had no gene match. The CDR3 sequence is CASSLGGGTTYEQYF. The CDR3 region has the DNA TGTGCCAGCAGCTTAGGGGGGGGAACTACCTACGAGCAGTACTTC.

CDR3 bases: TGTGCCAGCAGACGCGACAGGGATAGCAATCAGCCCCAGCATTTT. It yields the protein CASRRDRDSNQPQHF. The chain has TRBV5-8 and TRBJ1-5; 7 bases map to TRBD1. The V gene end was trimmed by 5 bases and the J gene end by 0 bases; junction bases not matched to a gene: 5. Per the germline V gene, CDR1 is SGHTS and CDR2 is YDEGEE. This CDR3 is built from 15 residues.

V usage is TRBV28 and J usage is TRBJ2-1; 11 bases fit TRBD2. The germline V gene has CDR1 MDHEN and CDR2 SYDVKM. The CDR3 length is 19 residues. The junction had 11 bases not matched to a gene; V was cut back by 2 bases and J by 2 bases. In DNA form, the CDR3 reads TGTGCCAGCAGTTTAACCGACCAGACTAGCGGGAATACCTACAATGAGCAGTTCTTC. This translates into CASSLTDQTSGNTYNEQFF. Using reference TRBV28 and TRBJ2-1 for the parts outside the CDR3, the full variable domain is DVKVTQSSRYLVKRTGEKVFLECVQDMDHENMFWYRQDPGLGLRLIYFSYDVKMKEKGDIPEGYSVSREKKERFSLILESASTNQTSMYLCASSLTDQTSGNTYNEQFFGPGTRLTVL.

CDR3 sequence reads: CASSSSKGTEGYEQYF. The CDR3 bases are TGTGCCAGCAGCTCCTCAAAGGGGACGGAGGGCTACGAGCAGTACTTC. The V gene is TRBV5-4, the J gene TRBJ2-7; D might be TRBD2 (6 bases). The CDR3 covers 16 residues. CDR1 SGHNT and CDR2 YYREEE come from the germline V gene (reference sequence). Deletions cut 3 bases from V and 3 bases from J, with 19 bases between.

V is TRBV4-1 and J is TRBJ2-1; the match to TRBD2 covers 8 bases. The CDR3 loop spans 15 amino acids. Trimming cost V 4 bases and J 8 bases; bases outside gene matches: 10. The germline gives CDR1 MGHRA, CDR2 YSYEKL. Here the CDR3 DNA reads TGCGCCAGCAGCCGGGGTAGCGGGGAAGTCGATGAGCAGTTCTTC. Its protein product is CASSRGSGEVDEQFF.

The chain links TRBV4-2 to TRBJ2-3, with 8 bases matching TRBD2. The CDR3 has 15 amino acids. Germline values: CDR1 LGHNA, CDR2 YNFKEQ. J was trimmed by 2 bases and V by 3 bases; bases with no gene match: 4. CDR3 residues: CASSQILADTDTQYF. The CDR3 DNA reads as TGTGCCAGCAGCCAGATACTAGCGGACACAGATACGCAGTATTTT.